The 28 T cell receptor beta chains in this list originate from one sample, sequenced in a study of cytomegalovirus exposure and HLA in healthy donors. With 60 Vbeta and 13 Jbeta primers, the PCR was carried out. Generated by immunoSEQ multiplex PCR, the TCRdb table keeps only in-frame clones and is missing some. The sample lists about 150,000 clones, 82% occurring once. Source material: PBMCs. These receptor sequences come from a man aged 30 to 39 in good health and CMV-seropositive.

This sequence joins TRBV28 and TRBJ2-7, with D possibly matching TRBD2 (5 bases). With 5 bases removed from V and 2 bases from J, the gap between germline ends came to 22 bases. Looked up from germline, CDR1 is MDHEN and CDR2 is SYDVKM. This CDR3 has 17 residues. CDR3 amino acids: CASSDSKGSRRPYEQYF. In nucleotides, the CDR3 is TGTGCCAGCAGTGACTCAAAAGGTAGCAGGAGGCCCTACGAGCAGTACTTC. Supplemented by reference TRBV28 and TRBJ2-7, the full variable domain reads DVKVTQSSRYLVKRTGEKVFLECVQDMDHENMFWYRQDPGLGLRLIYFSYDVKMKEKGDIPEGYSVSREKKERFSLILESASTNQTSMYLCASSDSKGSRRPYEQYFGPGTRLTVT.

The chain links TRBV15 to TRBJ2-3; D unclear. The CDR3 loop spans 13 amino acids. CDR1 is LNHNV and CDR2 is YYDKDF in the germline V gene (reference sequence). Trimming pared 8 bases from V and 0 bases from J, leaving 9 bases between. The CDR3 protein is CATRQSSTDTQYF. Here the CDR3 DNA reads TGTGCCACCCGACAATCTAGCACAGATACGCAGTATTTT.

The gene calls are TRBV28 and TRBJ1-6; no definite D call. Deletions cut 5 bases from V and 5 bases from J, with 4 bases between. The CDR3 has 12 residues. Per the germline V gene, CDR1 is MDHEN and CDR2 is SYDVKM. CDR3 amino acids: CASSPHNSPLHF. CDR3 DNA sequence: TGTGCCAGCAGTCCTCATAATTCACCCCTCCACTTT. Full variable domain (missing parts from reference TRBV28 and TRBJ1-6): DVKVTQSSRYLVKRTGEKVFLECVQDMDHENMFWYRQDPGLGLRLIYFSYDVKMKEKGDIPEGYSVSREKKERFSLILESASTNQTSMYLCASSPHNSPLHFGNGTRLTVT.

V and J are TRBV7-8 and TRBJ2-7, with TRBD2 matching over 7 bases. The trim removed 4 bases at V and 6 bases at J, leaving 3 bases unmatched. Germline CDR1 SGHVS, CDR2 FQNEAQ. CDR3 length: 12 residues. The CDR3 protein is CASSSGLVEQYF. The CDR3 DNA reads TGTGCCAGCAGCTCTGGACTAGTCGAGCAGTACTTC.

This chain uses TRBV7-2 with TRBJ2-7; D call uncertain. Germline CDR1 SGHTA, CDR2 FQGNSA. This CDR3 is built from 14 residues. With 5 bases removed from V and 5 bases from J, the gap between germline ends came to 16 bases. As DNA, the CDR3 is TGTGCCAGCAGCCCAGAACGGGTGGTCCACGAGCAGTACTTC. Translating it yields CASSPERVVHEQYF.

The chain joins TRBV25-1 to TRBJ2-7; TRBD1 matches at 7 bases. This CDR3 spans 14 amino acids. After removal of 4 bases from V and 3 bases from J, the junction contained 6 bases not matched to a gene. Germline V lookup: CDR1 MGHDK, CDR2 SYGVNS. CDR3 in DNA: TGTGCCAGCAGTGCTTCCGACAGGGACTACGAGCAGTACTTC. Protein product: CASSASDRDYEQYF.

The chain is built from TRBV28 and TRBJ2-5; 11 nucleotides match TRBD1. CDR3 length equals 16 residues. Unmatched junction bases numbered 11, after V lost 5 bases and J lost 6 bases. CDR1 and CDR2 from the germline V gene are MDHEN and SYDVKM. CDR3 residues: CASSLYGTGGTQTQYF. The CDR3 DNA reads TGTGCCAGCAGTCTCTATGGGACAGGGGGAACACAGACCCAGTACTTC. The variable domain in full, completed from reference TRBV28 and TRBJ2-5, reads DVKVTQSSRYLVKRTGEKVFLECVQDMDHENMFWYRQDPGLGLRLIYFSYDVKMKEKGDIPEGYSVSREKKERFSLILESASTNQTSMYLCASSLYGTGGTQTQYFGPGTRLLVL.

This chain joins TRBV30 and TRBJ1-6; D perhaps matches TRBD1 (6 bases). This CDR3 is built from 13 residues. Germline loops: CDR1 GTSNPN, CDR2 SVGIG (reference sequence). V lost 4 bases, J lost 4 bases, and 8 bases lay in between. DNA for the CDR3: TGTGCCTGGACAGGGGAATATAATTCACCCCTCCACTTT. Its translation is CAWTGEYNSPLHF.

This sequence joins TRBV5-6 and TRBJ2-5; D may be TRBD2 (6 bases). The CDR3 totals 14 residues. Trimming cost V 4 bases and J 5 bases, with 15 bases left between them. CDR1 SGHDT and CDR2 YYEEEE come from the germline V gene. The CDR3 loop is CASSPPSSDETQYF. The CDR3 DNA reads TGTGCCAGCAGCCCCCCGTCTAGCGATGAGACCCAGTACTTC.

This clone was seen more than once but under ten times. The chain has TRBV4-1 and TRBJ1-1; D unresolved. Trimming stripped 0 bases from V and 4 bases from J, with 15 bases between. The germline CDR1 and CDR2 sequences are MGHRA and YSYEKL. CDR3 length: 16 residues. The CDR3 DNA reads TGCGCCAGCAGCCAAGACGCCTGGCAGTGGAGCACTGAAGCTTTCTTT. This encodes CASSQDAWQWSTEAFF.

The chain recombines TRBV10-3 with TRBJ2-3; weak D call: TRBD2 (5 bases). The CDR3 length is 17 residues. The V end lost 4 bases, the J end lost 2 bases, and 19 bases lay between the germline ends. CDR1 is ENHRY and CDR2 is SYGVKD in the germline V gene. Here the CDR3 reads CAISGPRAGSDTDTQYF. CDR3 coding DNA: TGTGCCATCAGTGGGCCGAGGGCAGGATCCGACACAGATACGCAGTATTTT.

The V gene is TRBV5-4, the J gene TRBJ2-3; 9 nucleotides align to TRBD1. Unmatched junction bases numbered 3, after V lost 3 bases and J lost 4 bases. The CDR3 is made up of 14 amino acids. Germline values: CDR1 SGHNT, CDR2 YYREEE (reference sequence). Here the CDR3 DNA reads TGTGCCAGCAGCTGGGACAGGGTGGCAGATACGCAGTATTTT. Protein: CASSWDRVADTQYF.

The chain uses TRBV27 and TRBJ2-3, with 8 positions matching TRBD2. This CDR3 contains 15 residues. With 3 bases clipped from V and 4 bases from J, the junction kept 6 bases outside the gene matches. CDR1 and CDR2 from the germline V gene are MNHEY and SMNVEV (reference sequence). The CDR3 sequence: CASSFSGGASDTQYF. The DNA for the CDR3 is TGTGCCAGCAGTTTCTCCGGGGGGGCGTCAGATACGCAGTATTTT.

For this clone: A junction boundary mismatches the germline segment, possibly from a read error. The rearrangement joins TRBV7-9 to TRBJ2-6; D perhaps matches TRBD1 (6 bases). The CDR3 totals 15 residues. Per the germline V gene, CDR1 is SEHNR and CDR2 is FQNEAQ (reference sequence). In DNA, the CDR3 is TGTGCCAGCAGCTTAGTGGGGGCAGGGGCCAACGGCCTGACTTTC. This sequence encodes CASSLVGAGANGLTF.

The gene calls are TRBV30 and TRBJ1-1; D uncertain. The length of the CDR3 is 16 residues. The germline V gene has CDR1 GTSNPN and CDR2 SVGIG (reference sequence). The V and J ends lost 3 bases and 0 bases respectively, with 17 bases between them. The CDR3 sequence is CAWRPSPRYLNTEAFF. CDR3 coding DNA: TGTGCCTGGAGGCCAAGTCCTCGGTACTTGAACACTGAAGCTTTCTTT.

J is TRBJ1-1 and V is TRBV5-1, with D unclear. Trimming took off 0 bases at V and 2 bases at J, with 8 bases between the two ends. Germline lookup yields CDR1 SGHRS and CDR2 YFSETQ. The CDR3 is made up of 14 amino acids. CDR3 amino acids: CASSLAQINTEAFF. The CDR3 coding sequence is TGCGCCAGCAGCTTGGCACAGATAAACACTGAAGCTTTCTTT.

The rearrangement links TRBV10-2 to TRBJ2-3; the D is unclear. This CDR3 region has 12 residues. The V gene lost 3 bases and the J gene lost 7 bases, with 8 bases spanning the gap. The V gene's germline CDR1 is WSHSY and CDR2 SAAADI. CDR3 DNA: TGCGCCAGCAGTGATTCGTCTTATACGCAGTATTTT. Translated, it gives CASSDSSYTQYF.

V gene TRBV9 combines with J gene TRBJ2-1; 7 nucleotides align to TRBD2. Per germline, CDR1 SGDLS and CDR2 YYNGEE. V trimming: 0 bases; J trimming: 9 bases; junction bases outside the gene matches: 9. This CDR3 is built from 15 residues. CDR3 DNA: TGTGCCAGCAGCGTAGATTTTGGGGGGGTGGCTGAGCAGTTCTTC. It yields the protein CASSVDFGGVAEQFF.

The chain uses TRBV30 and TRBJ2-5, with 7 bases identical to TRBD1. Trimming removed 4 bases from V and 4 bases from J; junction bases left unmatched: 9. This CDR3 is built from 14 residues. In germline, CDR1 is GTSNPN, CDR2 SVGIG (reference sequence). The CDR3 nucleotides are TGTGCCTGGATTCAAACAGGGGCTGGAGAGACCCAGTACTTC. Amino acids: CAWIQTGAGETQYF.

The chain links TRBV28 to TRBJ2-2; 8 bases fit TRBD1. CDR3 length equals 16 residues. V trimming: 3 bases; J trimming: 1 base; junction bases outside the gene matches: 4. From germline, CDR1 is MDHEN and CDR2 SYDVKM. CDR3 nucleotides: TGTGCCAGCAGTTTGGTCGGGACAGGGAACACCGGGGAGCTGTTTTTT. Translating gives CASSLVGTGNTGELFF. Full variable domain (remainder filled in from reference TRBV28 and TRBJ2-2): DVKVTQSSRYLVKRTGEKVFLECVQDMDHENMFWYRQDPGLGLRLIYFSYDVKMKEKGDIPEGYSVSREKKERFSLILESASTNQTSMYLCASSLVGTGNTGELFFGEGSRLTVL.

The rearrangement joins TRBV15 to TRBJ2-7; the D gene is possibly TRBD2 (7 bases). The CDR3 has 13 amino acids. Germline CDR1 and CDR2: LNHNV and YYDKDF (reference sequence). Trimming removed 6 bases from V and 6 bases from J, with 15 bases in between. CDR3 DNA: TGTGCCACCAGTTCCATAGGGGGGGCCGAGCAGTACTTC. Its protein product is CATSSIGGAEQYF.

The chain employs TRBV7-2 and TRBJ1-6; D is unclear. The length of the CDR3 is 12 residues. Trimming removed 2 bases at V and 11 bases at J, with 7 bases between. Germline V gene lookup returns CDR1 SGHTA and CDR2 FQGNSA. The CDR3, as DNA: TGTGCCAGCAGCTTATCGGTGCCACCCCTCCACTTT. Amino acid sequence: CASSLSVPPLHF.

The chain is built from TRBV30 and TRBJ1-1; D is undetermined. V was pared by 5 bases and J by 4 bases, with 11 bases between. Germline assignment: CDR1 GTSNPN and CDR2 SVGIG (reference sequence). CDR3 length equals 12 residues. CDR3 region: CAWGITGTEAFF. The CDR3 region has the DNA TGTGCCTGGGGAATCACGGGCACTGAAGCTTTCTTT.

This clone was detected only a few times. CDR3 sequence (DNA): TGCGCCAGCAGCTTGGGAAGCGGGGGGTACAATGAGCAGTTCTTC. It codes for CASSLGSGGYNEQFF. The gene calls are TRBV5-1 and TRBJ2-1; 9 bases line up with TRBD2. CDR1 is SGHRS and CDR2 is YFSETQ in the germline V gene. V was clipped by 0 bases and J by 4 bases; unmatched bases: 2. The CDR3 totals 15 residues.

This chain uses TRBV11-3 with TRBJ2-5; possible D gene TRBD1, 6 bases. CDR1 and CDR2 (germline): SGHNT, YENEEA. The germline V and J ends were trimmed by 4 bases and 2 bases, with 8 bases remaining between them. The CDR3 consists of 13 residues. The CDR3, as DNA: TGTGCCAGCAGCTCAGGGGTACAAGAGACCCAGTACTTC. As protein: CASSSGVQETQYF.

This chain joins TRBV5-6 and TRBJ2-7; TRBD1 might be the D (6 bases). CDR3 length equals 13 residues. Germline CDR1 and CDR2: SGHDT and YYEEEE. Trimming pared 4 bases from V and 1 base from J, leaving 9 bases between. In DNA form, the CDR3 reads TGTGCCAGCAGCGGGGGACATTCCTACGAGCAGTACTTC. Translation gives CASSGGHSYEQYF.

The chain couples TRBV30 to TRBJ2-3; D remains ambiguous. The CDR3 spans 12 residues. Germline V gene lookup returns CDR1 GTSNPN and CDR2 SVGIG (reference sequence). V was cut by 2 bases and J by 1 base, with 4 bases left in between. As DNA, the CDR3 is TGTGCCTGGAGTCATGGCACAGATACGCAGTATTTT. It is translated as CAWSHGTDTQYF.

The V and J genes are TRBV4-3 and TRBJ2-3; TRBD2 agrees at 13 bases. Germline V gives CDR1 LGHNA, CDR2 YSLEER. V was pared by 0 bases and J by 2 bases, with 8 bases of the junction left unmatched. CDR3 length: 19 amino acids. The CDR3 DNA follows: TGCGCCAGCAGCCAAGATGTAACTAGCGGGGGGGCTGTCACAGATACGCAGTATTTT. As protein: CASSQDVTSGGAVTDTQYF.